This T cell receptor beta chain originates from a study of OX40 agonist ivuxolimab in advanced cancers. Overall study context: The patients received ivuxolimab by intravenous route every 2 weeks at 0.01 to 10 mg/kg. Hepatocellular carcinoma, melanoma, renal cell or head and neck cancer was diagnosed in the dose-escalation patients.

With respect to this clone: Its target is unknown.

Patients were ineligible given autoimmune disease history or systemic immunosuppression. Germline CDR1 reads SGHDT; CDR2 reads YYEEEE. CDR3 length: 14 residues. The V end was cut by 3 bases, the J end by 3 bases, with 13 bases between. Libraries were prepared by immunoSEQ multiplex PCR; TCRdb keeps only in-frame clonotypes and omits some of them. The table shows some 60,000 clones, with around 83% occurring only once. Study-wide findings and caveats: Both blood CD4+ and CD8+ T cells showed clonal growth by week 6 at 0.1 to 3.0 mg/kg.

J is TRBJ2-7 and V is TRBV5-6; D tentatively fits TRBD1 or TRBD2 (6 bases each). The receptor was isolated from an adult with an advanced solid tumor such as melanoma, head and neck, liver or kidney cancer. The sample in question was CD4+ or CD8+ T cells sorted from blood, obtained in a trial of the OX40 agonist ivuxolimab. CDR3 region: CASSSTGRFYEQYF. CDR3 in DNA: TGTGCCAGCAGCTCTACAGGGAGGTTCTACGAGCAGTACTTC. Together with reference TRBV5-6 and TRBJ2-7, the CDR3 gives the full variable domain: DAGVTQSPTHLIKTRGQQVTLRCSPKSGHDTVSWYQQALGQGPQFIFQYYEEEERQRGNFPDRFSGHQFPNYSSELNVNALLLGDSALYLCASSSTGRFYEQYFGPGTRLTVT.